This T cell receptor (beta chain) was sequenced during a study of cytomegalovirus exposure and HLA in healthy donors. On the study more broadly: Earlier, approximately 110 million unique TCR beta sequences were recovered from 170 million or so T cells by an analysis.

Primers included in the PCR were 60 Vbeta and 13 Jbeta primers. Libraries were prepared by immunoSEQ multiplex PCR; TCRdb keeps only in-frame clonotypes and omits some of them. The table includes roughly 130,000 clones, approximately 80% detected once. Regarding the study as a whole: Cytomegalovirus association was assigned to more than 150 TCR beta chains. Across donors, presence/absence analyses took sequencing depth to be roughly uniform. It has been reported that TCR beta sequences accurately predicted the HLA-A and HLA-B alleles of most subjects.

Germline V gene data show CDR1 as SGHTA and CDR2 as FQGNSA. This CDR3 spans 14 amino acids. V was pared by 5 bases and J by 7 bases, with 18 bases between. As for this clone: Its antigen is unidentified.

The specimen sequenced was PBMCs. The genes are TRBV7-2 and TRBJ2-7, with D possibly being TRBD1 (6 bases). This receptor was taken from a man in his forties in good health and CMV-seronegative. CDR3 sequence: CASSTRTPQGEQYF. Written as DNA, the CDR3 is TGTGCCAGCAGCACCCGGACTCCTCAGGGGGAGCAGTACTTC.